The 29 T cell receptor beta chains below were found in one sample sequenced in a study of T-cell memory formation after mild COVID-19. TCRdb recomputed calls from the 5' RACE reads with MiXCR, one row per CDR3 protein. Altogether about 200,000 distinct CDR3 sequences are present, roughly 17% being singletons, with the ten largest covering about 2%. Source material: PBMCs or a T cell subset sorted from them (not recorded which). These receptors all stem from an adult woman who had mild COVID-19 (a few samples of this study predate the infection). Cell type and time point are not known.

This clonotype was counted a few times. This chain connects TRBV21-1 to TRBJ1-5; the table's D call of TRBD1 was not tested on the DNA. TRBV21-1 constitutes a pseudogene. CDR3 length: 17 residues. CDR3 amino acids: CASSRDRVFTSNQPQHF. The CDR3 bases are TGTGCCAGCAGCCGCGACAGGGTATTTACTAGCAATCAGCCCCAGCATTTT.

The V gene is TRBV20-1, the J gene TRBJ2-1; TRBD2 matches 9 bases. V trimming: 3 bases; J trimming: 4 bases; junction bases outside the gene matches: 10. From germline, CDR1 is DFQATT and CDR2 SNEGSKA (reference sequence). This CDR3 comprises 16 residues. CDR3 sequence reads: CSASNAGGPGYNEQFF. For the CDR3, the DNA is TGCAGTGCTAGTAACGCGGGGGGGCCAGGGTACAATGAGCAGTTCTTC.

This clonotype was detected only a few times. V is TRBV6-5 and J is TRBJ1-6; the D gene is possibly TRBD1 (5 bases). The CDR3 covers 14 residues. The germline V gene has CDR1 MNHEY and CDR2 SVGAGI. V lost 3 bases, J lost 13 bases, and 16 bases lay in between. CDR3 DNA sequence: TGTGCCAGCAGTTATATGGCAGGGAGGAATCCCCTCCACTTT. Protein sequence: CASSYMAGRNPLHF.

The chain couples TRBV19 to TRBJ2-7; TRBD1 might be the D (5 bases). V lost 4 bases and J 9 bases, leaving 10 bases between the germline ends. Germline V gene data show CDR1 as LNHDA and CDR2 as SQIVND (reference sequence). This CDR3 comprises 11 residues. The CDR3 coding sequence is TGTGCCAGTAGTAAGACAGTTACGCAGTACTTC. Translated, it gives CASSKTVTQYF.

The gene calls are TRBV12-3 or TRBV12-4 and TRBJ1-5; 7 bases agree with TRBD1. This CDR3 has 19 amino acids. Germline trimming cut 0 bases from V and 0 bases from J; bases unmatched to any gene: 11. Here the CDR3 reads CASSLASGQTLYSNQPQHF. The CDR3 DNA sequence: TGTGCCAGCAGTTTAGCTTCGGGACAGACCCTATATAGCAATCAGCCCCAGCATTTT.

V is TRBV9 and J is TRBJ2-3; D might be TRBD2 (6 bases). The germline V gene has CDR1 SGDLS and CDR2 YYNGEE. Trimming pared 1 base from V and 4 bases from J, leaving 7 bases between. The CDR3 covers 13 residues. The CDR3 region has the DNA TGTGCCAGCAGCGTACCGGGAGCAGATACGCAGTATTTT. Amino acid sequence: CASSVPGADTQYF.

This clonotype occurred a few times. The chain uses TRBV4-1 and TRBJ2-1; D might be TRBD1 or TRBD2, each matching 6 bases. The CDR3 consists of 17 residues. Trimming removed 1 base at V and 7 bases at J, with 20 bases between. The germline CDR1 and CDR2 sequences are MGHRA and YSYEKL. The CDR3 coding sequence is TGCGCCAGCAGCCAAGCCCGGGGGCAGCAGAGGACTAATGAGCAGTTCTTC. It encodes CASSQARGQQRTNEQFF.

The chain couples TRBV18 to TRBJ2-1; 8 bases are shared with TRBD2. This CDR3 region has 17 residues. From germline, CDR1 is KGHSH and CDR2 LQKENI. V dropped 3 bases and J dropped 9; count of bases not matched to a gene: 16. The CDR3 sequence: CASSPIAGTAHWVEQFF. DNA for the CDR3: TGTGCCAGCTCACCTATAGCGGGAACCGCCCATTGGGTTGAGCAGTTCTTC. Combining the CDR3 with reference TRBV18 and TRBJ2-1 gives the whole variable domain NAGVMQNPRHLVRRRGQEARLRCSPMKGHSHVYWYRQLPEEGLKFMVYLQKENIIDESGMPKERFSAEFPKEGPSILRIQQVVRGDSAAYFCASSPIAGTAHWVEQFFGPGTRLTVL.

The rearrangement joins TRBV5-4 to TRBJ2-3; no firm D call. From germline, CDR1 is SGHNT and CDR2 YYREEE (reference sequence). With 4 bases removed from V and 2 bases from J, the gap between germline ends came to 11 bases. The length of the CDR3 is 14 residues. In DNA form, the CDR3 reads TGTGCCAGCAGCCCCGCGATGATCACAGATACGCAGTATTTT. The encoded protein is CASSPAMITDTQYF.

The J gene is TRBJ2-7, the V gene TRBV10-3; tentatively, D is TRBD2 (6 bases). Germline V lookup: CDR1 ENHRY, CDR2 SYGVKD. V was cut by 3 bases and J by 0 bases, with 12 bases left in between. The CDR3 runs 15 residues. The CDR3 sequence: CAISDTGTPSYEQYF. CDR3 DNA: TGTGCCATCAGTGATACCGGGACTCCCTCCTACGAGCAGTACTTC.

This clonotype was counted at least ten times. CDR3 bases: TGTGCCAGCAGTTCCCCCACCGGGGAGCTGTTTTTT. Translation: CASSSPTGELFF. This sequence joins TRBV6-5 and TRBJ2-2; D call uncertain. The length of the CDR3 is 12 residues. The V gene lost 4 bases and the J gene lost 4 bases, with 4 bases spanning the gap. Germline CDR1 is MNHEY and CDR2 is SVGAGI.

The chain employs TRBV5-4 and TRBJ2-2; TRBD1 agrees at 9 bases. This CDR3 is 17 amino acids long. CDR1 and CDR2 (germline): SGHNT, YYREEE (reference sequence). The ends lost 0 bases at V and 7 bases at J; junction bases unmatched: 10. CDR3 in DNA: TGTGCCAGCAGCTTGGCCCCGGGACAGGGTAATTTCGGGGAGCTGTTTTTT. Amino acid sequence: CASSLAPGQGNFGELFF.

This chain links TRBV12-3 or TRBV12-4 with TRBJ1-5; a possible D gene is TRBD1 (6 bases). The CDR3 length is 15 residues. V gave up 6 bases and J gave up 0 bases, with 12 bases separating them. CDR3 DNA: TGTGCCAGCAGACAACAGGGAGATAGCAATCAGCCCCAGCATTTT. This codes for CASRQQGDSNQPQHF.

This clonotype was counted between two and nine times. This chain connects TRBV18 to TRBJ1-1; 9 positions agree with TRBD1. The CDR3 is 16 residues long. CDR1 and CDR2 (germline): KGHSH, LQKENI. The ends lost 1 base at V and 0 bases at J; junction bases unmatched: 3. Here the CDR3 DNA reads TGTGCCAGCTCACCACGGACAGGGGAAATGAACACTGAAGCTTTCTTT. It codes for CASSPRTGEMNTEAFF.

In this sample, this clonotype turned up a few times. V gene TRBV6-5 combines with J gene TRBJ1-2; TRBD1 is a possible D gene (6 bases). This CDR3 is built from 16 residues. The ends were cut back, 6 bases at V and 5 bases at J, with 22 bases in the middle. The germline CDR1 and CDR2 sequences are MNHEY and SVGAGI. As DNA, the CDR3 is TGTGCCAGCAGCCCAGTCGGTACAGGGTTGTGGTATGGCTACACCTTC. Amino acids: CASSPVGTGLWYGYTF.

The chain couples TRBV24-1 to TRBJ2-7; tentative D call: TRBD2 (5 bases). CDR3 size: 14 residues. CDR1 is KGHDR and CDR2 is SFDVKD in the germline V gene. The ends were cut back, 6 bases at V and 3 bases at J, with 14 bases in the middle. DNA for the CDR3: TGTGCCACCAGTCCCGGAGGTTCCCTCTACGAGCAGTACTTC. Its translation: CATSPGGSLYEQYF.

This clonotype occurred many times. This chain links TRBV5-1 with TRBJ2-7; possibly TRBD2 for D (7 bases). In germline, CDR1 is SGHRS, CDR2 YFSETQ. Trimming cost V 4 bases and J 3 bases, with 8 bases left between them. This CDR3 is 12 amino acids long. The DNA of the CDR3 is TGCGCCAGCAGCAGGGGGGGCTACGAGCAGTACTTC. Protein sequence: CASSRGGYEQYF.

This clonotype showed up many times. CDR3 DNA: TGTGCCAGCAGCCGGGGCGGGAATCAGCCCCAGCATTTT. Protein product: CASSRGGNQPQHF. The rearrangement uses TRBV5-5 and TRBJ1-5; D is possibly TRBD1 (5 bases). Trimming took off 4 bases at V and 4 bases at J, with 9 bases between the two ends. The CDR3 runs 13 residues. The germline V gene encodes CDR1 SGHKS and CDR2 YYEKEE (reference sequence).

This clonotype was observed a few times. The chain combines TRBV2 with TRBJ1-1, with D unclear. The CDR3 is 14 residues long. Germline V gives CDR1 SNHLY, CDR2 FYNNEI. Trimming cost V 8 bases and J 4 bases, with 17 bases left between them. As DNA, the CDR3 is TGTGCCAGCGGGTTCTTGGGGAGGCGCACTGAAGCTTTCTTT. Translated: CASGFLGRRTEAFF.

This clonotype was picked up a small number of times. The chain carries TRBV5-4 and TRBJ2-1, with 12 bases lining up with TRBD2. After removal of 7 bases from V and 8 bases from J, the junction contained 4 bases not matched to a gene. This CDR3 spans 13 amino acids. From germline, CDR1 is SGHNT and CDR2 YYREEE (reference sequence). The CDR3 region has the DNA TGTGCCAGCGGAAGACTAGCGGGGGATGAGCAGTTCTTC. Amino acid sequence: CASGRLAGDEQFF.

The CDR3 coding sequence is TGTGCCAGCATGACTAGCGGGAGAGATGAGCAGTTCTTC. This codes for CASMTSGRDEQFF. The chain recombines TRBV12-3 or TRBV12-4 with TRBJ2-1; 12 nucleotides align to TRBD2. The length of the CDR3 is 13 residues. Trimming at V came to 7 bases and at J to 8 bases, leaving 3 bases not matched to a gene.

This clonotype was seen a handful of times. This chain uses TRBV5-6 with TRBJ2-3; weak D call: TRBD2 (6 bases). Germline CDR1 reads SGHDT; CDR2 reads YYEEEE. The length of the CDR3 is 13 residues. V was cut by 3 bases and J by 5 bases, with 10 bases left in between. The CDR3 bases are TGTGCCAGCAGCTATAGGGGAGGAGATACGCAGTATTTT. Its translation is CASSYRGGDTQYF.

This clonotype occurred a few times. The chain couples TRBV6-1 to TRBJ2-1; 12 nucleotides align to TRBD2. In germline, CDR1 is MNHNS, CDR2 SASEGT. The trim removed 6 bases at V and 10 bases at J, leaving 4 bases unmatched. CDR3 length: 13 residues. The CDR3: CASRTSGGEEQFF. DNA of the CDR3: TGTGCCAGCAGGACTAGCGGGGGAGAAGAGCAGTTCTTC.

This chain joins TRBV20-1 and TRBJ2-7, with D unclear. CDR3 length equals 11 residues. The V gene lost 3 bases and the J gene lost 6 bases, with 9 bases spanning the gap. Germline values: CDR1 DFQATT, CDR2 SNEGSKA (reference sequence). CDR3 coding DNA: TGCAGTGCTAGGGTTCGACGCGAGCAGTACTTC. Translation: CSARVRREQYF.

V and J are TRBV15 and TRBJ1-5; D is unresolved. The length of the CDR3 is 14 residues. Trimming took off 0 bases at V and 7 bases at J, with 10 bases between the two ends. Germline CDR1 and CDR2: LNHNV and YYDKDF (reference sequence). DNA of the CDR3: TGTGCCACCAGCAGAGACATGGGAGAGCAGCCCCAGCATTTT. Translated, it gives CATSRDMGEQPQHF.

The chain combines TRBV3-1 with TRBJ2-7, with TRBD2 matching 8 bases. Trimming took 0 bases from V and 2 from J; bases not matched to a gene: 6. Germline V CDR1 and CDR2: LGHDT, YNNKEL (reference sequence). The CDR3 length is 16 residues. This CDR3 reads CASSQDRREDPYEQYF. In DNA form, the CDR3 reads TGTGCCAGCAGCCAAGATAGGCGGGAGGACCCCTACGAGCAGTACTTC.

The rearrangement links TRBV6-6 to TRBJ2-4; D assignment may be TRBD1 or TRBD2 (6 bases each). V shed 5 bases and J shed 7 bases, with 15 bases lying between them. The CDR3 runs 14 residues. CDR1 and CDR2 from the germline V gene are MNHNY and SVGAGI (reference sequence). The CDR3 nucleotides are TGTGCCAGCAGTCCCGGGGGCACGGTCAACATTCAGTACTTC. Translating it yields CASSPGGTVNIQYF.

J is TRBJ1-6 and V is TRBV3-1, with D unclear. Trimming removed 1 base at V and 0 bases at J, with 10 bases between. Germline CDR1 LGHDT, CDR2 YNNKEL (reference sequence). The CDR3 consists of 17 residues. The CDR3 reads CASSQGPGSSYNSPLHF. The CDR3 bases are TGTGCCAGCAGCCAAGGACCGGGAAGCTCCTATAATTCACCCCTCCACTTT.

The J gene is TRBJ2-5, the V gene TRBV4-2; D is uncertain. The CDR3 has 13 residues. Trimming shortened V by 3 bases and J by 5 bases, and 10 bases separated the two germline ends. From germline, CDR1 is LGHNA and CDR2 YNFKEQ. The CDR3 loop is CASSQSIRETQYF. In DNA, the CDR3 is TGTGCCAGCAGCCAGTCGATCCGGGAGACCCAGTACTTC.